This T cell receptor beta chain stems from a study of early T cells in non-severe SARS-CoV-2 infection. Turning to the study itself: Bulk RNA taken from unsorted whole blood was sequenced, leaving chains unpaired. The study's findings and limits: In VDJdb matching, anti-spike CD8 responses were favored while private and CD4 specificities went missing.

This clonotype was observed a few times. Its antigen is not known. Each single cDNA molecule received a unique molecular identifier. TCRdb re-called the 5' RACE reads with MiXCR, one entry per CDR3 protein. This table has tens of thousands of distinct CDR3 sequences, about 10% appearing once. J gave up 7 bases and V 5 bases, and 2 bases lay outside the gene matches. The CDR3 has 13 residues. Looked up from germline, CDR1 is SGHRS and CDR2 is YFSETQ. V is TRBV5-1 and J is TRBJ1-4; 10 nucleotides align to TRBD1. What was sequenced was whole blood. The sequence was collected from an adult who was a healthcare worker with PCR-confirmed SARS-CoV-2 infection or an uninfected control (not recorded which). The CDR3 loop reads CASRGQGLEKLFF. CDR3 coding DNA: TGCGCCAGCAGGGGACAGGGGCTTGAAAAACTGTTTTTT.